The next 25 T cell receptor beta chains were all read from a single sample in a study of T cell responses to AZD1222 COVID-19 vaccine. Data came from immunoSEQ multiplex PCR; TCRdb stores just in-frame clones and leaves some out. The data contain 90,000 or so clones, about nine tenths of them seen just once; the ten biggest clones take up approximately 5%. The starting material was peripheral blood, obtained 28 days after the second AZD1222 dose. The origin of the receptors is an adult who received the AZD1222 COVID-19 vaccine.

This chain uses TRBV7-6 with TRBJ1-5; D is uncertain. CDR3 length: 15 amino acids. V gave up 5 bases and J gave up 0 bases, with 11 bases separating them. The germline V gene encodes CDR1 SGHVS and CDR2 FNYEAQ. The CDR3 is CASSPSANSNQPQHF. CDR3 in DNA: TGTGCCAGCAGCCCCAGCGCCAATAGCAATCAGCCCCAGCATTTT.

The chain joins TRBV4-3 to TRBJ1-5; D is possibly TRBD1 (5 bases). The V end lost 0 bases, the J end lost 2 bases, and 14 bases lay between the germline ends. This CDR3 comprises 17 residues. CDR1 is LGHNA, CDR2 YSLEER, per germline. The CDR3 loop is CASSQDLGARGNQPQHF. The CDR3 DNA sequence: TGCGCCAGCAGCCAAGACTTAGGGGCGAGGGGCAATCAGCCCCAGCATTTT.

This chain links TRBV7-9 with TRBJ2-5; a weak D match, TRBD1 (5 bases). The CDR3 totals 15 residues. Germline CDR1 SEHNR, CDR2 FQNEAQ (reference sequence). V was clipped by 1 base and J by 5 bases, with 14 bases between them. The CDR3 is CASSLVSQGKETQYF. The DNA of the CDR3 is TGTGCCAGCAGCTTAGTGAGTCAGGGTAAGGAGACCCAGTACTTC.

V gene TRBV7-9 combines with J gene TRBJ1-1; TRBD1 might be the D (5 bases). Deletions cut 2 bases from V and 1 base from J, with 8 bases between. Germline V gene sequence: CDR1 SEHNR, CDR2 FQNEAQ (reference sequence). The CDR3 covers 14 residues. DNA for the CDR3: TGTGCCAGCAGCTTACTACAGGAGAACACTGAAGCTTTCTTT. Translating it yields CASSLLQENTEAFF.

The chain is built from TRBV6-2 or TRBV6-3 and TRBJ2-7, with D possibly TRBD1 on 5 matching bases. V lost 4 bases and J 0 bases, leaving 10 bases between the germline ends. The V gene's germline CDR1 is MNHEY and CDR2 SVGEGT. The CDR3 is 14 residues long. For the CDR3, the DNA is TGTGCCAGCAGTTGGGGCGGAAGCTCCTACGAGCAGTACTTC. It encodes CASSWGGSSYEQYF.

V and J are TRBV7-2 and TRBJ2-7; maybe TRBD1 (5 bases). CDR3 size: 14 residues. Between the trimmed V and J ends, which lost 2 bases and 3 bases, there was a span of 11 bases. Germline V lookup: CDR1 SGHTA, CDR2 FQGNSA. CDR3 DNA sequence: TGTGCCAGCAGCTTATATGACAGATTCTACGAGCAGTACTTC. It encodes CASSLYDRFYEQYF.

The CDR3, as DNA: TGCGCCAGCAGCCGAGACAGAGCCGAACAACCCGGACCTAAGGGGGAGAACATTCAGTACTTC. This codes for CASSRDRAEQPGPKGENIQYF. The chain employs TRBV4-1 and TRBJ2-4, with D tentatively TRBD1 (6 bases). The V and J ends lost 4 bases and 7 bases respectively, with 35 bases between them. The V gene's germline CDR1 is MGHRA and CDR2 YSYEKL. This CDR3 comprises 21 residues.

This clone was seen only once. V usage is TRBV7-2 and J usage is TRBJ2-3, with no clear D. This CDR3 is 14 amino acids long. Between the trimmed V and J ends, which lost 1 base and 8 bases, there was a span of 13 bases. The germline gives CDR1 SGHTA, CDR2 FQGNSA. CDR3 sequence reads: CASSLGVTTSTQYF. For the CDR3, the DNA is TGTGCCAGCAGCTTAGGGGTAACGACAAGTACGCAGTATTTT. The full variable domain, rest sourced from reference TRBV7-2 and TRBJ2-3, is GAGVSQSPSNKVTEKGKDVELRCDPISGHTALYWYRQSLGQGLEFLIYFQGNSAPDKSGLPSDRFSAERTGGSVSTLTIQRTQQEDSAVYLCASSLGVTTSTQYFGPGTRLTVL.

This chain joins TRBV6-5 and TRBJ1-6; TRBD1 might be the D (5 bases). Germline V gene sequence: CDR1 MNHEY, CDR2 SVGAGI. The V end was cut by 6 bases, the J end by 6 bases, with 12 bases between. The CDR3 is 14 residues long. The CDR3 loop is CASRSRDFNSPLHF. For the CDR3, the DNA is TGTGCCAGCAGATCCAGGGATTTTAATTCACCCCTCCACTTT.

V is TRBV9 and J is TRBJ1-1, with D possibly being TRBD1 (5 bases). Germline V lookup: CDR1 SGDLS, CDR2 YYNGEE. There are 11 residues in the CDR3. Trimming stripped 4 bases from V and 5 bases from J, with 6 bases between. CDR3 bases: TGTGCCAGCAGCCCAGGGACTGAAGCTTTCTTT. Its protein is CASSPGTEAFF.

The chain is built from TRBV28 and TRBJ2-3, with D maybe TRBD1 (5 bases). CDR1 and CDR2 (germline): MDHEN, SYDVKM. The CDR3 runs 13 residues. Trimming took off 5 bases at V and 3 bases at J, with 9 bases between the two ends. The CDR3 loop is CASSLPGTDTQYF. The CDR3 bases are TGTGCCAGCAGTCTGCCAGGGACAGATACGCAGTATTTT.

J is TRBJ2-1 and V is TRBV15; 10 nucleotides match TRBD2. Looked up from germline, CDR1 is LNHNV and CDR2 is YYDKDF (reference sequence). The CDR3 runs to 15 residues. Trimming cost V 8 bases and J 7 bases; bases outside gene matches: 11. The CDR3: CATRTVGSGGNEQFF. The CDR3 nucleotides are TGTGCCACCCGGACCGTGGGTAGCGGGGGGAATGAGCAGTTCTTC. Together with reference TRBV15 and TRBJ2-1, the CDR3 gives the full variable domain: DAMVIQNPRYQVTQFGKPVTLSCSQTLNHNVMYWYQQKSSQAPKLLFHYYDKDFNNEADTPDNFQSRRPNTSFCFLDIRSPGLGDTAMYLCATRTVGSGGNEQFFGPGTRLTVL.

V is TRBV19 and J is TRBJ2-2; perhaps TRBD1 as D (5 bases). CDR3 length: 16 amino acids. Trimming removed 6 bases from V and 2 bases from J, with 16 bases in between. Germline-derived CDR1 and CDR2 are LNHDA and SQIVND (reference sequence). The CDR3 sequence is CASSLGEVANTGELFF. The CDR3 nucleotides read TGTGCCAGTAGCTTAGGGGAAGTGGCCAACACCGGGGAGCTGTTTTTT.

The chain recombines TRBV6-1 with TRBJ2-2; possible D gene TRBD2, 6 bases. The CDR3 is 15 residues long. V was pared by 2 bases and J by 1 base, with 8 bases between. The germline V gene encodes CDR1 MNHNS and CDR2 SASEGT. CDR3 nucleotides: TGTGCCAGCAGTGAATTGGGGGGGAACACCGGGGAGCTGTTTTTT. Translating gives CASSELGGNTGELFF.

The V gene is TRBV3-1 (or the pseudogene TRBV3-2), the J gene TRBJ1-3, with D tentatively TRBD1 (5 bases). With 4 bases removed from V and 2 bases from J, the gap between germline ends came to 27 bases. Germline-derived CDR1 and CDR2 are LGHDT and YNNKEL (reference sequence). The CDR3 runs 20 residues. The CDR3 DNA reads TGTGCCAGCAGCCCAGAAAGTTACTTGGCAGGGACTGGAACTGGAAACACCATATATTTT. Protein sequence: CASSPESYLAGTGTGNTIYF.

J is TRBJ2-1 and V is TRBV7-3; 8 nucleotides match TRBD2. CDR1 is SGHTA and CDR2 is FQGTGA in the germline V gene. With V trimmed by 8 bases and J by 6 bases, 9 bases remained unmatched. The CDR3 spans 14 residues. CDR3 sequence (DNA): TGTGCCAGCGCCCTACGGGGGGGCCGCAATGAGCAGTTCTTC. Translation gives CASALRGGRNEQFF.

The chain couples TRBV27 to TRBJ2-5; D is perhaps TRBD2 (5 bases). The germline V gene has CDR1 MNHEY and CDR2 SMNVEV (reference sequence). Trimming shortened V by 7 bases and J by 1 base, and 16 bases separated the two germline ends. The CDR3 totals 15 residues. The CDR3 sequence is CASKKSGSPQETQYF. DNA of the CDR3: TGTGCCAGCAAAAAGTCGGGGAGTCCCCAAGAGACCCAGTACTTC.

The chain carries TRBV18 and TRBJ1-5; D uncertain. The germline V and J ends were trimmed by 5 bases and 6 bases, with 17 bases remaining between them. This CDR3 has 15 amino acids. From germline, CDR1 is KGHSH and CDR2 LQKENI. The CDR3 nucleotides read TGTGCCAGCTCAAAGACCGGGATAGTAGGTCAGCCCCAGCATTTT. Translated, it gives CASSKTGIVGQPQHF. Using reference TRBV18 and TRBJ1-5 for the parts outside the CDR3, the full variable domain is NAGVMQNPRHLVRRRGQEARLRCSPMKGHSHVYWYRQLPEEGLKFMVYLQKENIIDESGMPKERFSAEFPKEGPSILRIQQVVRGDSAAYFCASSKTGIVGQPQHFGDGTRLSIL.

V usage is TRBV6-2 or TRBV6-3 and J usage is TRBJ1-6; TRBD1 is a possible D gene (5 bases). CDR1 is MNHEY, CDR2 SVGEGT, per germline. This CDR3 region has 14 residues. V lost 6 bases, J lost 8 bases, and 14 bases lay in between. The DNA for the CDR3 is TGTGCCAGCAGCCTGCGGGGGGTATATTCACCCCTCCACTTT. Amino acids: CASSLRGVYSPLHF.

J is TRBJ2-1 and V is TRBV29-1, with unresolved D. Germline lookup yields CDR1 SQVTM and CDR2 ANQGSEA. Trimming cost V 3 bases and J 4 bases, with 10 bases left between them. The CDR3 sequence is 13 residues long. CDR3 DNA sequence: TGCAGCGTTGAGGGCAGTATATACAATGAGCAGTTCTTC. This encodes CSVEGSIYNEQFF.

V and J are TRBV6-2 or TRBV6-3 and TRBJ2-7, with TRBD1 identical over 11 bases. This CDR3 is 15 amino acids long. CDR1 is MNHEY, CDR2 SVGEGT, per germline. V trimming: 3 bases; J trimming: 5 bases; junction bases outside the gene matches: 6. The CDR3, as DNA: TGTGCCAGCAGTTATGGGGGACAGGGGGTCCACGAGCAGTACTTC. Translated: CASSYGGQGVHEQYF.

This clone was found once. The V call is TRBV19, the J call TRBJ1-6; D remains unclear. This CDR3 spans 15 amino acids. From germline, CDR1 is LNHDA and CDR2 SQIVND (reference sequence). V lost 5 bases and J 9 bases, leaving 17 bases between the germline ends. The CDR3 sequence: CASSPEAHPPSPLHF. The CDR3 region has the DNA TGTGCCAGTAGTCCCGAGGCACATCCCCCTTCACCCCTCCACTTT.

On this clone: One junction end disagrees with the germline gene, perhaps due to a read error. The CDR3 sequence: CVISESVNNYGYTF. As DNA, the CDR3 is TGTGTCATCAGTGAGTCGGTGAATAACTATGGCTACACCTTC. J is TRBJ1-2 and V is TRBV10-3; D is ambiguous. The CDR3 consists of 14 residues. In germline, CDR1 is ENHRY, CDR2 SYGVKD.

This chain connects TRBV7-8 to TRBJ2-3; 8 bases line up with TRBD2. Germline lookup yields CDR1 SGHVS and CDR2 FQNEAQ. CDR3 length: 15 amino acids. J gave up 6 bases and V 3 bases, and 8 bases lay outside the gene matches. CDR3 in amino acids: CASSFGGGLSDTQYF. CDR3 in DNA: TGTGCCAGCAGCTTCGGCGGGGGGTTGTCCGATACGCAGTATTTT.

CDR3 residues: CATIQGYMVTEAFF. For the CDR3, the DNA is TGTGCCACCATTCAGGGATACATGGTCACTGAAGCTTTCTTT. V usage is TRBV24-1 and J usage is TRBJ1-1; TRBD1 might be the D (5 bases). Trimming cost V 8 bases and J 4 bases, with 16 bases left between them. Germline V gene lookup returns CDR1 KGHDR and CDR2 SFDVKD. The CDR3 contains 14 residues.